This TCR beta chain appears in the sequencing data of a study of cytomegalovirus exposure and HLA in healthy donors. Whole-study findings and limits: Exclusion applied to some V segments, including TRBV6-2 and TRBV6-3, as they were indistinguishable. Beyond CMV serostatus, there was no information to go on about immune exposure. A later analysis appeared to link common viral pathogens to several of the most significant clusters. TCR beta sequences numbering roughly 16,000 were associated with HLA alleles at 0.05 false discovery rate in a later analysis.

Trimming stripped 6 bases from V and 0 bases from J, with 11 bases between. CDR3 length: 15 residues. Germline V gene lookup returns CDR1 MNHEY and CDR2 SVGAGI. The PCR used 60 Vbeta and 13 Jbeta primers. Data came from immunoSEQ multiplex PCR; TCRdb stores just in-frame clones and leaves some out. This sample's clone table lists about 110,000 clones. Turning to this clone: As yet, its antigen is unknown.

This sequence originates from a man aged 25 to 40 in good health and CMV-seronegative. This rearrangement joins TRBV6-5 to TRBJ1-4, with D possibly TRBD1 on 5 matching bases. Material for sequencing was PBMCs. This CDR3 reads CASRPTGTTNEKLFF. DNA of the CDR3: TGTGCCAGCAGACCAACAGGAACAACTAATGAAAAACTGTTTTTT.